A single sample is the source of the 3 T cell receptor beta chains below, sequenced in a study of blood T cell repertoires in COVID-19. The assay was immunoSEQ multiplex PCR, and TCRdb's table has in-frame clones only and misses some. The table records 150,000 to 200,000 clones, approximately 85% of them present only once. Sequenced sample: PBMCs or T cells enriched from blood (not recorded which). The source of these receptors is a man in his forties who had recovered from COVID-19.

V and J are TRBV18 and TRBJ1-1, with D possibly being TRBD1 (6 bases). The CDR3 spans 16 residues. The V end was cut by 1 base, the J end by 11 bases, with 23 bases between. The germline V gene encodes CDR1 KGHSH and CDR2 LQKENI. The CDR3 region is CASSPRHIQGDLGAFF. In DNA form, the CDR3 reads TGTGCCAGCTCACCACGGCACATACAGGGAGACCTGGGGGCTTTCTTT.

The V call is TRBV7-2, the J call TRBJ1-5; D gene unclear. V dropped 3 bases and J dropped 0 bases, with 9 bases sitting between them. Germline CDR1 reads SGHTA; CDR2 reads FQGNSA. The CDR3 runs 15 residues. The chain's CDR3 is CASSFAIDSNQPQHF. For the CDR3, the DNA is TGTGCCAGCAGCTTCGCTATTGATAGCAATCAGCCCCAGCATTTT.

This clone was observed a few times. This CDR3 is CASSPSGNTIYF. CDR3 DNA: TGTGCCAGCAGCCCGTCTGGAAACACCATATATTTT. V gene TRBV14 combines with J gene TRBJ1-3, with no clear D. Germline V gene data show CDR1 as SGHDN and CDR2 as FVKESK. V was cut by 4 bases and J by 1 base, with 2 bases left in between. The CDR3 loop spans 12 amino acids.